Presented here are 26 T cell receptor beta chains from one specimen sequenced in a study of OX40 agonist ivuxolimab in advanced cancers. Using immunoSEQ multiplex PCR, the repertoire was profiled, and TCRdb retains in-frame clones only, with some absent. The profile shows about 100,000 clones, 90% of them singletons. This sample comprised CD4+ or CD8+ T cells sorted from blood, obtained in a trial of the OX40 agonist ivuxolimab. These receptors came from an adult with an advanced solid tumor such as melanoma, head and neck, liver or kidney cancer.

This clone has only a few counts. The chain carries TRBV5-1 and TRBJ2-5; D may be TRBD1 or TRBD2 (5 bases each). Trimming removed 0 bases from V and 5 bases from J, with 11 bases in between. CDR1 is SGHRS and CDR2 is YFSETQ in the germline V gene. This CDR3 comprises 14 residues. This CDR3 reads CASSLVGEGETQYF. As DNA, the CDR3 is TGCGCCAGCAGCTTGGTAGGTGAGGGGGAGACCCAGTACTTC.

The V and J genes are TRBV5-1 and TRBJ2-5, with 9 bases identical to TRBD2. The V gene end was trimmed by 4 bases and the J gene end by 3 bases; junction bases not matched to a gene: 4. This CDR3 is 14 amino acids long. Germline values: CDR1 SGHRS, CDR2 YFSETQ. CDR3 in DNA: TGCGCCAGCAGCGGTGGGACTAGCAAAGAGACCCAGTACTTC. This codes for CASSGGTSKETQYF.

This chain links TRBV4-1 with TRBJ2-4; the match to TRBD2 covers 16 bases. V gave up 4 bases and J gave up 0 bases; unmatched junction bases: 12. Germline CDR1 MGHRA, CDR2 YSYEKL. The CDR3 is 21 amino acids. CDR3 coding DNA: TGCGCCAGCAGCCTGTTTTTTTCCGGGACTAGCGGGAGGGTAGCCAAAAACATTCAGTACTTC. Amino acids: CASSLFFSGTSGRVAKNIQYF.

V and J are TRBV7-2 and TRBJ1-4; the D is unclear. V lost 4 bases and J lost 3, with 9 bases in between. This CDR3 has 14 residues. Per the germline V gene, CDR1 is SGHTA and CDR2 is FQGNSA. CDR3 in amino acids: CASSSLVANEKLFF. The CDR3, as DNA: TGTGCCAGCAGCTCTCTAGTGGCTAATGAAAAACTGTTTTTT.

This clone has just a few counts. The rearrangement joins TRBV29-1 to TRBJ1-1, with D uncertain. Germline CDR1 is SQVTM and CDR2 is ANQGSEA. The CDR3 has 13 amino acids. Deletions cut 4 bases from V and 0 bases from J, with 9 bases between. For the CDR3, the DNA is TGCAGCGTTGGTGCACAGATGAACACTGAAGCTTTCTTT. It codes for CSVGAQMNTEAFF.

This chain connects TRBV6-5 to TRBJ1-4, with a weak D call TRBD1 (5 bases). Germline V gene data show CDR1 as MNHEY and CDR2 as SVGAGI. Trimming pared 8 bases from V and 7 bases from J, leaving 11 bases between. This CDR3 has 12 amino acids. CDR3 loop: CASGRAGEKLFF. CDR3 bases: TGTGCCAGCGGCAGGGCGGGTGAAAAACTGTTTTTT.

Only a few counts were recorded for this clone. This chain uses TRBV7-2 with TRBJ2-7; 11 nucleotides align to TRBD2. Trimming cost V 5 bases and J 2 bases; bases outside gene matches: 2. Germline V gene data show CDR1 as SGHTA and CDR2 as FQGNSA. This CDR3 is built from 14 residues. CDR3 DNA: TGTGCCAGCAGCCAGGGACTAGCGGCCTACGAGCAGTACTTC. This sequence encodes CASSQGLAAYEQYF.

The chain recombines TRBV7-2 with TRBJ2-1; TRBD2 matches 13 bases. The CDR3 spans 14 residues. With V trimmed by 8 bases and J by 9 bases, 7 bases remained unmatched. The germline V gene has CDR1 SGHTA and CDR2 FQGNSA. The CDR3 is CASQTSGRAGEQFF. CDR3 DNA: TGTGCCAGCCAAACTAGCGGGAGGGCCGGTGAGCAGTTCTTC. The full variable domain, in which reference TRBV7-2 and TRBJ2-1 provide the parts outside the CDR3, is GAGVSQSPSNKVTEKGKDVELRCDPISGHTALYWYRQSLGQGLEFLIYFQGNSAPDKSGLPSDRFSAERTGGSVSTLTIQRTQQEDSAVYLCASQTSGRAGEQFFGPGTRLTVL.

This chain joins TRBV19 and TRBJ1-5, with TRBD1 matching 9 bases. The V segment lost 5 bases and the J segment 5 bases; nucleotides outside the gene matches: 4. CDR1 is LNHDA, CDR2 SQIVND, per germline (reference sequence). The CDR3 contains 14 residues. CDR3 amino acids: CASSGRDRDQPQHF. CDR3 sequence (DNA): TGTGCCAGTAGTGGCCGGGACAGGGATCAGCCCCAGCATTTT. Variable domain in full (rest from reference TRBV19 and TRBJ1-5): DGGITQSPKYLFRKEGQNVTLSCEQNLNHDAMYWYRQDPGQGLRLIYYSQIVNDFQKGDIAEGYSVSREKKESFPLTVTSAQKNPTAFYLCASSGRDRDQPQHFGDGTRLSIL.

The gene calls are TRBV5-1 and TRBJ2-7; possibly TRBD2 for D (6 bases). V was clipped by 4 bases and J by 2 bases, with 16 bases between them. Germline-derived CDR1 and CDR2 are SGHRS and YFSETQ. CDR3 length: 15 amino acids. The CDR3 bases are TGCGCCAGCAGCCTTGACACCGGGGGAACCTACGAGCAGTACTTC. Its translation: CASSLDTGGTYEQYF.

The J gene is TRBJ2-7, the V gene TRBV6-4; TRBD1 aligns across 8 bases. The CDR3 is 15 amino acids. In germline, CDR1 is MRHNA, CDR2 SNTAGT. J gave up 4 bases and V 5 bases, and 10 bases lay outside the gene matches. The CDR3 loop is CASSPVSGGAYEQYF. The CDR3 bases are TGTGCCAGCAGTCCGGTCTCAGGGGGCGCTTACGAGCAGTACTTC.

The V and J genes are TRBV23-1 and TRBJ2-2, with TRBD1 identical over 7 bases. TRBV23-1 belongs to the ORF category, with a function that is uncertain. V lost 7 bases to trimming and J lost 1 base; unmatched junction nucleotides: 6. There are 15 residues in the CDR3. As DNA, the CDR3 is TGCGCCAGCAACTGTAGGGGGCTGAACACCGGGGAGCTGTTTTTT. This sequence encodes CASNCRGLNTGELFF.

The V call is TRBV11-3, the J call TRBJ2-1; 7 bases are a match to TRBD2. The germline V gene has CDR1 SGHNT and CDR2 YENEEA. Trimming at V came to 5 bases and at J to 0 bases, leaving 10 bases not matched to a gene. The CDR3 runs 17 residues. Here the CDR3 reads CASSKLQGGASYNEQFF. CDR3 in DNA: TGTGCCAGCAGCAAACTTCAGGGAGGGGCCTCCTACAATGAGCAGTTCTTC.

The rearrangement links TRBV27 to TRBJ2-7, with 12 bases that match TRBD2. CDR1 and CDR2 (germline): MNHEY, SMNVEV (reference sequence). Trimming removed 4 bases from V and 4 bases from J; junction bases left unmatched: 2. CDR3 length: 14 amino acids. This CDR3 reads CASSSLAGGYEQYF. The CDR3 nucleotides are TGTGCCAGCAGTTCACTAGCGGGAGGTTACGAGCAGTACTTC.

V is TRBV7-9 and J is TRBJ2-5; no clear D gene. V was cut by 2 bases and J by 5 bases, with 3 bases left in between. The germline CDR1 and CDR2 sequences are SEHNR and FQNEAQ (reference sequence). This CDR3 is 11 amino acids long. CDR3 loop: CASSLLETQYF. The CDR3 DNA follows: TGTGCCAGCAGCTTACTCGAGACCCAGTACTTC.

The J gene is TRBJ1-5, the V gene TRBV10-3; D gene ambiguous. Trimming pared 6 bases from V and 4 bases from J, leaving 7 bases between. CDR1 and CDR2 from the germline V gene are ENHRY and SYGVKD. The CDR3 contains 12 residues. CDR3 residues: CAIRPPNQPQHF. The CDR3, as DNA: TGTGCCATCAGGCCCCCGAATCAGCCCCAGCATTTT.

The J gene is TRBJ1-3, the V gene TRBV4-2; D not certain. Germline lookup yields CDR1 LGHNA and CDR2 YNFKEQ. This CDR3 is built from 13 residues. Trimming cost V 11 bases and J 0 bases, with 11 bases left between them. In DNA, the CDR3 is TGTGCCGTGCGCCTCATCTCTGGAAACACCATATATTTT. This translates into CAVRLISGNTIYF.

This clone was seen a few times. The chain is built from TRBV4-2 and TRBJ1-5; no reliable D call. This CDR3 comprises 16 residues. Germline V CDR1 and CDR2: LGHNA, YNFKEQ. V lost 6 bases and J lost 6, with 21 bases in between. CDR3 nucleotides: TGTGCCAGCAGTCAGATTCATACGTGGGAGGGTCAGCCCCAGCATTTT. This sequence encodes CASSQIHTWEGQPQHF.

The V gene is TRBV4-1, the J gene TRBJ2-1, with 8 nucleotides matching TRBD2. Germline trimming cut 0 bases from V and 6 bases from J; bases unmatched to any gene: 13. CDR3 length equals 18 residues. Per the germline V gene, CDR1 is MGHRA and CDR2 is YSYEKL. The CDR3 DNA sequence: TGCGCCAGCAGCCAAGACGGGGCAGCGGGAGCGGGCATCAATGAGCAGTTCTTC. Protein: CASSQDGAAGAGINEQFF.

This chain uses TRBV9 with TRBJ2-5, with D hard to call. The CDR3 sequence is 13 residues long. Germline V gene data show CDR1 as SGDLS and CDR2 as YYNGEE. V was clipped by 2 bases and J by 2 bases, with 7 bases between them. This chain's CDR3 is CASSVGWQETQYF. As DNA, the CDR3 is TGTGCCAGCAGCGTGGGCTGGCAAGAGACCCAGTACTTC.

The V and J genes are TRBV6-6 and TRBJ2-7; 10 nucleotides match TRBD1. Germline CDR1 is MNHNY and CDR2 is SVGAGI (reference sequence). Trimming took 6 bases from V and 3 from J; bases not matched to a gene: 11. CDR3 length: 16 residues. The DNA of the CDR3 is TGTGCCAGCAGCCAAATGGACAGGGGGATCAGCTACGAGCAGTACTTC. This translates into CASSQMDRGISYEQYF.

The V call is TRBV28, the J call TRBJ2-5; TRBD1 aligns across 8 bases. The better agreement between TRBJ2-7 and the DNA end casts doubt on the J call. This CDR3 contains 15 residues. Germline assignment: CDR1 MDHEN and CDR2 SYDVKM. CDR3 sequence reads: CASRGPGTGRHEQYF. The CDR3 nucleotides are TGTGCCAGCAGGGGCCCCGGGACAGGTCGCCACGAGCAGTACTTC.

J is TRBJ2-7 and V is TRBV14; 10 bases line up with TRBD2. The CDR3 has 16 residues. The V segment lost 0 bases and the J segment 4 bases; nucleotides outside the gene matches: 6. From germline, CDR1 is SGHDN and CDR2 FVKESK. DNA of the CDR3: TGTGCCAGCAGCCAAGATCTAGCTAGCGGGAGTTACGAGCAGTACTTC. Translation: CASSQDLASGSYEQYF.

The chain combines TRBV11-2 with TRBJ2-2; D unresolved. The V and J ends lost 2 bases and 2 bases respectively, with 15 bases between them. This CDR3 is built from 17 residues. CDR1 and CDR2 from the germline V gene are SGHAT and FQNNGV. CDR3 residues: CASSLTFGLVNTGELFF. The CDR3, as DNA: TGTGCCAGCAGCTTAACCTTCGGGCTGGTAAACACCGGGGAGCTGTTTTTT. The variable domain in full, completed from reference TRBV11-2 and TRBJ2-2, reads EAGVAQSPRYKIIEKRQSVAFWCNPISGHATLYWYQQILGQGPKLLIQFQNNGVVDDSQLPKDRFSAERLKGVDSTLKIQPAKLEDSAVYLCASSLTFGLVNTGELFFGEGSRLTVL.

The chain employs TRBV7-8 and TRBJ2-5; 8 bases align to TRBD1. Per germline, CDR1 SGHVS and CDR2 FQNEAQ. This CDR3 contains 16 residues. The V segment lost 5 bases and the J segment 1 base; nucleotides outside the gene matches: 9. The CDR3 DNA sequence: TGTGCCAGCAGCACACAGAAACAGGGGGGCCAAGAGACCCAGTACTTC. It specifies CASSTQKQGGQETQYF.

The V and J genes are TRBV29-1 and TRBJ2-3; D gene unclear. The CDR3 contains 12 residues. The germline V gene encodes CDR1 SQVTM and CDR2 ANQGSEA. Trimming took 7 bases from V and 1 from J, leaving 9 bases between them. CDR3 in amino acids: CSGTPGTDTQYF. Written as DNA, the CDR3 is TGCAGCGGAACCCCGGGCACAGATACGCAGTATTTT.